The 22 T cell receptor beta chains below all came from one sample that was sequenced in a study of blood T cells in healthy people across ages. Next came a second PCR, run for about 7 to 12 cycles, which used a sample-barcoded 5' primer along with a J-beta primer mix. TCRdb itself ran the 5' RACE reads through MiXCR, one entry per CDR3 protein. The repertoire includes some 710,000 distinct CDR3 sequences, 22% of them detected once, and less than 25% sits in the top ten. The sequencing sample was made of blood. These receptors all come from a man in his 70s in good health.

There are a few counts of this clonotype. The rearrangement joins TRBV28 to TRBJ2-1; 10 bases are shared with TRBD1. The better agreement between TRBJ2-5 and the DNA end casts doubt on the J call. This CDR3 has 15 amino acids. Germline V CDR1 and CDR2: MDHEN, SYDVKM. In DNA form, the CDR3 reads TGTGCCAGCGCACCGGGACAGGGGTGGGAAGAGACCCAGTACTTC. Its translation is CASAPGQGWEETQYF.

This clonotype was seen more than once but under ten times. A read error may produce the germline difference seen at one junction end. This rearrangement joins TRBV12-3 or TRBV12-4 to TRBJ1-2, with D possibly TRBD1 on 5 matching bases. The CDR3 has 14 amino acids. This CDR3 reads CASSVGTDYERYAF. The CDR3 bases are TGTGCCAGCAGTGTCGGGACGGACTATGAACGCTACGCCTTC.

The gene calls are TRBV12-3 or TRBV12-4 and TRBJ2-7; D is possibly TRBD2 (7 bases). The CDR3 has 14 amino acids. The ends were cut back, 5 bases at V and 6 bases at J, with 17 bases in the middle. The CDR3 nucleotides read TGTGCCAGCAGTGGGGGGGGCATCTGGGTCGAGCAGTACTTC. Its translation: CASSGGGIWVEQYF.

CDR3 nucleotides: TGCAGCGTTGAAGAAGGGGACAGCAGGTACTTC. Translating it yields CSVEEGDSRYF. J is TRBJ2-5 and V is TRBV29-1; 7 bases fit TRBD1. Losses at the gene ends were 0 bases for V and 13 bases for J; bases not matched to a gene: 5. The V gene's germline CDR1 is SQVTM and CDR2 ANQGSEA. This CDR3 comprises 11 residues.

The chain employs TRBV20-1 and TRBJ1-1; maybe TRBD1 (6 bases). CDR1 and CDR2 (germline): DFQATT, SNEGSKA (reference sequence). The CDR3 has 13 residues. Trimming took off 6 bases at V and 6 bases at J, with 17 bases between the two ends. CDR3 loop: CSASTGKGPEAFF. The CDR3, as DNA: TGCAGTGCGTCCACAGGGAAAGGTCCTGAAGCTTTCTTT.

The J gene is TRBJ2-3, the V gene TRBV19, with D tentatively TRBD2 (6 bases). The CDR3 spans 14 residues. The germline CDR1 and CDR2 sequences are LNHDA and SQIVND (reference sequence). V lost 5 bases to trimming and J lost 2 bases, with 11 bases between them. CDR3 sequence: CASSQRVFTDTQYF. DNA for the CDR3: TGTGCCAGTAGTCAGCGGGTCTTCACAGATACGCAGTATTTT.

The chain is built from TRBV10-1 and TRBJ1-2; 8 bases are shared with TRBD1. This CDR3 contains 15 residues. Trimming cost V 5 bases and J 6 bases; bases outside gene matches: 11. Germline CDR1 is WNHNN and CDR2 is SYGVQD (reference sequence). CDR3 protein: CASSPSGQGAHGYTF. The CDR3 nucleotides read TGCGCCAGCAGTCCCTCGGGGCAGGGGGCCCATGGCTACACCTTC.

In this sample, this clonotype turned up a few times. A much larger clone differs by one base, so this may be a read error. The chain combines TRBV14 with TRBJ1-6; the D is unclear. This CDR3 region has 15 residues. Germline lookup yields CDR1 SGHDN and CDR2 FVKESK. Trimming took off 5 bases at V and 5 bases at J, with 13 bases between the two ends. CDR3 in DNA: TGTGCCAGCAGCTCCCGGAACTTTAATAATTCACCCCTCCACTTT. Translating it yields CASSSRNFNNSPLHF.

This clonotype was observed a few times. The rearrangement uses TRBV20-1 and TRBJ2-2; TRBD1 is a possible D gene (5 bases). This CDR3 has 17 residues. Germline V gene data show CDR1 as DFQATT and CDR2 as SNEGSKA (reference sequence). V was cut by 2 bases and J by 0 bases, with 16 bases left in between. CDR3 sequence reads: CSARQVPDISNTGELFF. CDR3 bases: TGCAGTGCTAGACAGGTTCCGGACATTTCGAACACCGGGGAGCTGTTTTTT.

This clonotype was counted a few times. The rearrangement links TRBV29-1 to TRBJ2-1; D possibly corresponds to TRBD2 (6 bases). Germline CDR1 reads SQVTM; CDR2 reads ANQGSEA. The CDR3 extends over 18 amino acids. V was trimmed by 6 bases and J by 7 bases, leaving 31 bases between them. CDR3 in amino acids: CSVQTGTSRGASLNEQFF. CDR3 in DNA: TGCAGCGTACAAACCGGGACGAGTCGCGGGGCTAGTTTGAATGAGCAGTTCTTC.

The table lists this clonotype with a few counts. V and J are TRBV5-1 and TRBJ1-4, with a possible D match to TRBD1 (5 bases). CDR3 length: 12 residues. V was clipped by 4 bases and J by 10 bases, with 11 bases between them. Germline V CDR1 and CDR2: SGHRS, YFSETQ. The CDR3 DNA follows: TGCGCCAGCAGCCCCCGGGACGGAAAACTGTTTTTT. Residues: CASSPRDGKLFF. Supplemented by reference TRBV5-1 and TRBJ1-4, the full variable domain reads KAGVTQTPRYLIKTRGQQVTLSCSPISGHRSVSWYQQTPGQGLQFLFEYFSETQRNKGNFPGRFSGRQFSNSRSEMNVSTLELGDSALYLCASSPRDGKLFFGSGTQLSVL.

This clonotype occurred a few times. The chain uses TRBV15 and TRBJ1-1; D is uncertain. V was trimmed by 2 bases and J by 0 bases, leaving 4 bases between them. CDR1 and CDR2 (germline): LNHNV, YYDKDF (reference sequence). This CDR3 region has 13 residues. CDR3 coding DNA: TGTGCCACCAGCAGATCAGTGAACACTGAAGCTTTCTTT. This codes for CATSRSVNTEAFF.

The gene calls are TRBV19 and TRBJ1-4; tentative D call: TRBD1 (5 bases). The CDR3 covers 13 residues. Germline V gene lookup returns CDR1 LNHDA and CDR2 SQIVND (reference sequence). V was shortened by 0 bases and J by 13 bases, with 12 bases between the two germline ends. CDR3 sequence reads: CASSIDRPGGLFF. CDR3 coding DNA: TGTGCCAGTAGTATAGACAGGCCGGGGGGACTGTTTTTT.

There are a few counts of this clonotype. This chain connects TRBV20-1 to TRBJ2-4; 8 nucleotides agree with TRBD2. Trimming removed 0 bases from V and 5 bases from J; junction bases left unmatched: 9. CDR1 DFQATT and CDR2 SNEGSKA come from the germline V gene (reference sequence). CDR3 size: 16 residues. The CDR3 protein is CSARDPAGGLQNIQYF. The CDR3 region has the DNA TGCAGTGCTAGAGATCCTGCGGGAGGCCTCCAAAACATTCAGTACTTC.

This clonotype was observed at least ten times. The V and J genes are TRBV7-2 and TRBJ2-1; D may be TRBD1 (5 bases). Germline lookup yields CDR1 SGHTA and CDR2 FQGNSA. The CDR3 extends over 16 amino acids. With 0 bases removed from V and 0 bases from J, the gap between germline ends came to 9 bases. CDR3 sequence: CASSLALGASYNEQFF. The CDR3 nucleotides are TGTGCCAGCAGCTTAGCGCTTGGGGCCTCCTACAATGAGCAGTTCTTC. The variable domain in full, completed from reference TRBV7-2 and TRBJ2-1, reads GAGVSQSPSNKVTEKGKDVELRCDPISGHTALYWYRQSLGQGLEFLIYFQGNSAPDKSGLPSDRFSAERTGGSVSTLTIQRTQQEDSAVYLCASSLALGASYNEQFFGPGTRLTVL.

This clonotype has only a few counts. The chain couples TRBV7-9 to TRBJ2-4; D unclear. The CDR3 contains 16 residues. Between the trimmed V and J ends, which lost 4 bases and 0 bases, there was a span of 13 bases. In germline, CDR1 is SEHNR, CDR2 FQNEAQ (reference sequence). As DNA, the CDR3 is TGTGCCAGCAGCTCCCACCCGAGACTAGCCAAAAACATTCAGTACTTC. It specifies CASSSHPRLAKNIQYF.

A word on this clonotype: Its ends do not fully match the called genes, so a read error is possible. CDR3 nucleotides: TGTGCCAGCAGGACAGGTTCCTCTAACTACGGCTACACCTTC. This sequence encodes CASRTGSSNYGYTF. The J gene is TRBJ1-2, the V gene TRBV12-3 or TRBV12-4, with a weak D call TRBD1 (6 bases). This CDR3 is built from 14 residues.

This sequence joins TRBV12-3 or TRBV12-4 and TRBJ2-5; D is possibly TRBD1 (5 bases). The J call may be wrong; the DNA end is better matched by TRBJ2-1. The CDR3 extends over 13 amino acids. The CDR3 DNA follows: TGTGCCAGCAGTTTAGCGCAGGGTCGATCGCAGTTCTTC. This sequence encodes CASSLAQGRSQFF.

J is TRBJ2-1 and V is TRBV3-1; 11 nucleotides line up with TRBD2. CDR3 length equals 16 residues. CDR1 is LGHDT, CDR2 YNNKEL, per germline (reference sequence). J lost 6 bases, V lost 3 bases, and 7 bases had no gene match. The CDR3 DNA is TGTGCCAGCAGCCAGGCCCTAGCGGGGGGTGGCAATGAGCAGTTCTTC. This translates into CASSQALAGGGNEQFF.

This sequence joins TRBV6-2 or TRBV6-3 and TRBJ2-3, with 10 bases fitting TRBD2. This CDR3 region has 17 residues. Trimming removed 5 bases from V and 5 bases from J; junction bases left unmatched: 13. Per germline, CDR1 MNHEY and CDR2 SVGEGT. The CDR3 protein is CASSPYPAGGLRDTQYF. DNA of the CDR3: TGTGCCAGCAGTCCGTACCCAGCGGGGGGGCTACGAGATACGCAGTATTTT.

A few counts support this clonotype. The V and J genes are TRBV11-2 and TRBJ2-5; no clear D. V shed 5 bases and J shed 5 bases, with 15 bases lying between them. The V gene's germline CDR1 is SGHAT and CDR2 FQNNGV. This CDR3 is 14 amino acids long. CDR3 nucleotide sequence: TGTGCCAGCAGCCTACTCAAAGGTCCCGAGACCCAGTACTTC. The encoded protein is CASSLLKGPETQYF.

The chain recombines TRBV12-3 or TRBV12-4 with TRBJ2-4, with D perhaps TRBD2 (5 bases). This CDR3 contains 14 residues. Trimming took off 5 bases at V and 9 bases at J, with 17 bases between the two ends. The chain's CDR3 is CASSPEVGVIIQYF. In DNA form, the CDR3 reads TGTGCCAGCAGTCCCGAGGTCGGGGTGATCATTCAGTACTTC.